This TCR beta chain came from a study of molecular identifiers for immune sequencing clone quantification. Findings of the study overall: Clones that had above 20 RNA copies took up over 97% of effector molecules but under 1% in naive cells.

Of note for this clonotype: Antigen: not known. A much larger clone differs by one base, so this may be a read error.

There are 16 residues in the CDR3. The V gene end was trimmed by 4 bases and the J gene end by 4 bases; junction bases not matched to a gene: 6. Per germline, CDR1 LGHDT and CDR2 YNNKEL (reference sequence). The sorting of naive CD8 T cells used the CD8+CD4-CCR7+CD45RA+ phenotype. Via MiXCR, TCRdb re-called the PCR reads, giving one row per CDR3 protein. Of some 320,000 distinct CDR3 sequences in the sample, around a fifth are singletons; the top ten hold approximately 0.8%. Sequences were obtained from naive CD8+ T cells from blood, with Jurkat cell RNA spiked in. Subset specified: FACS-sorted CD8+CD4-CCR7+CD45RA+ naive T cells. The chain links TRBV3-1 to TRBJ2-2; 10 nucleotides line up with TRBD1. This receptor was identified in a human donor in good health. Some libraries in this study had Jurkat cell RNA spiked in. This CDR3 is CASSPGQGDSTGELFF. CDR3 nucleotides: TGTGCCAGCAGCCCTGGACAGGGGGACTCCACCGGGGAGCTGTTTTTT.